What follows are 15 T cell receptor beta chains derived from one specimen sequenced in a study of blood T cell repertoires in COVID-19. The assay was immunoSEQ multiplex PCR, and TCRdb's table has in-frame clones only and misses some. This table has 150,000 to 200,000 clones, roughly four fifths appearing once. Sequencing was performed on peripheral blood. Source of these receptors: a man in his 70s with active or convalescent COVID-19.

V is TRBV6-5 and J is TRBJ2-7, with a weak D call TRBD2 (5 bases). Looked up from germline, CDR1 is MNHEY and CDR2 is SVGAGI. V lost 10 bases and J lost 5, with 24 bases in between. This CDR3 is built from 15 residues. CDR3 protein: CATLNGEPLRDEQYF. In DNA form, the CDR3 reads TGTGCCACCCTAAACGGGGAGCCATTGAGGGACGAGCAGTACTTC.

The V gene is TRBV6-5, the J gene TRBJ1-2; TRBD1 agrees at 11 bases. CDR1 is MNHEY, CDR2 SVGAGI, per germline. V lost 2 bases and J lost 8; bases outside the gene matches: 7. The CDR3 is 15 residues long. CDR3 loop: CASSYGGQGAWGYTF. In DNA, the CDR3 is TGTGCCAGCAGTTACGGTGGACAGGGGGCCTGGGGCTACACCTTC.

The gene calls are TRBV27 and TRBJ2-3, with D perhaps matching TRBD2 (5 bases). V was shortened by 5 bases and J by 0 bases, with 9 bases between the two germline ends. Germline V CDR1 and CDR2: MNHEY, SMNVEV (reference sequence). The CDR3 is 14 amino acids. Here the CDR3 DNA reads TGTGCCAGCAGTGACCGCGGGAGCACAGATACGCAGTATTTT. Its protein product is CASSDRGSTDTQYF.

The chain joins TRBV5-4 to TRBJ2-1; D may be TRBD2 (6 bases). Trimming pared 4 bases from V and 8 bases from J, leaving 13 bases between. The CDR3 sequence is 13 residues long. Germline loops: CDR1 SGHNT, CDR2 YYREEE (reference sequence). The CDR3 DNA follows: TGTGCCAGCAGCCGGGACTTCGGCTATGAGCAGTTCTTC. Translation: CASSRDFGYEQFF.

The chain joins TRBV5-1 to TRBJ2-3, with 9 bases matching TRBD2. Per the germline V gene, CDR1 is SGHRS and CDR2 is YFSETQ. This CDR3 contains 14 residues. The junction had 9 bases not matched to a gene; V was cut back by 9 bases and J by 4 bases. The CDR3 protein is CATGSGRTPDTQYF. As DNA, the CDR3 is TGCGCCACCGGTAGCGGGAGAACTCCAGATACGCAGTATTTT.

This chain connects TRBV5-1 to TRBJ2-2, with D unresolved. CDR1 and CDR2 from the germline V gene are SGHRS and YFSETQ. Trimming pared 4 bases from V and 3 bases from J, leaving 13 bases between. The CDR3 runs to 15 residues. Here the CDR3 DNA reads TGCGCCAGCAGCATTCGTGAGGTTTACACCGGGGAGCTGTTTTTT. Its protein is CASSIREVYTGELFF.

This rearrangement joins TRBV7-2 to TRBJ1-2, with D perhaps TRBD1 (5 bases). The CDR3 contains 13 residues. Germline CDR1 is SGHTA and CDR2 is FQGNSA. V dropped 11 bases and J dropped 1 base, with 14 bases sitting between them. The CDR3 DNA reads TGTGCCTCCGCCCCCGGGGGTAACTATGGCTACACCTTC. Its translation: CASAPGGNYGYTF.

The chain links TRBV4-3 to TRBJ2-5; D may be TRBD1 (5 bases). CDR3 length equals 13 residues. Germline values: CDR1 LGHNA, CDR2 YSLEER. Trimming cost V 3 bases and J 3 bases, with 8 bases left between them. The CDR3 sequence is CASSQTAKETQYF. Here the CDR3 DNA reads TGCGCCAGCAGCCAGACAGCAAAAGAGACCCAGTACTTC.

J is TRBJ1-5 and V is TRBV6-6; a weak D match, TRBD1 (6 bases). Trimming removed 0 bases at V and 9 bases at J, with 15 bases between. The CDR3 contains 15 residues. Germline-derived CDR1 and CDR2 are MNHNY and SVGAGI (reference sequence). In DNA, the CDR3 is TGTGCCAGCAGTTACTCAAAAGAGGGGGTTCGGCCCCAGCATTTT. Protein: CASSYSKEGVRPQHF.

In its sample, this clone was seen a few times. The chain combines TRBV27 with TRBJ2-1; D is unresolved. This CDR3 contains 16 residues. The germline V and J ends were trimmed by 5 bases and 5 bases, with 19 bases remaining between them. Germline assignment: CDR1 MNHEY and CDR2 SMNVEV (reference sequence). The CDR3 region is CASSRSDPRQDNEQFF. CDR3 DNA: TGTGCCAGCAGTCGATCCGATCCGCGGCAAGACAATGAGCAGTTCTTC.

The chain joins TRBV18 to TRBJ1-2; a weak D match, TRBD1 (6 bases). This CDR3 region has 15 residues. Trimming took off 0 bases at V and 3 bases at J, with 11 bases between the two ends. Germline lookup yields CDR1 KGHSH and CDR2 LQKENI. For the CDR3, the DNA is TGTGCCAGCTCACCACCGGGAAAGGGGGACTATGGCTACACCTTC. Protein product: CASSPPGKGDYGYTF.

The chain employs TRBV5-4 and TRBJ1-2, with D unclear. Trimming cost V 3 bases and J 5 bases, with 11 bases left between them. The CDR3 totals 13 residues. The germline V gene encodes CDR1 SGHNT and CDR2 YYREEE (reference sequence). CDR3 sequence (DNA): TGTGCCAGCAGCTCCACCGGGAGGTATGGCTACACCTTC. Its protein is CASSSTGRYGYTF. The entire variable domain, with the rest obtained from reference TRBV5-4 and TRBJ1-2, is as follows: ETGVTQSPTHLIKTRGQQVTLRCSSQSGHNTVSWYQQALGQGPQFIFQYYREEENGRGNFPPRFSGLQFPNYSSELNVNALELDDSALYLCASSSTGRYGYTFGSGTRLTVV.

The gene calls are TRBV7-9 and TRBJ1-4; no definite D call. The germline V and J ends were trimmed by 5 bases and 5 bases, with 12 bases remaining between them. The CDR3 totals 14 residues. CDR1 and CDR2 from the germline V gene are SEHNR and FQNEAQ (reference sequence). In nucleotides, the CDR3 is TGTGCCAGCAGCCTCCAGACCGGGAATGAAAAACTGTTTTTT. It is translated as CASSLQTGNEKLFF.

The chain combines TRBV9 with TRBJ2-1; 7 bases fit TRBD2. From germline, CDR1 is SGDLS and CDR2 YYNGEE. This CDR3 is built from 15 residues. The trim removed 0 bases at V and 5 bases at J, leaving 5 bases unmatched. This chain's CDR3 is CASSVVIAGHNEQFF. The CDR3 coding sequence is TGTGCCAGCAGCGTAGTTATAGCGGGCCACAATGAGCAGTTCTTC.

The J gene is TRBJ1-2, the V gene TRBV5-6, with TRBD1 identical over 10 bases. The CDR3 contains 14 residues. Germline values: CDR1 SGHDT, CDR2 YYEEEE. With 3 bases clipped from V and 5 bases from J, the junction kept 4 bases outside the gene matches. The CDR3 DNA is TGTGCCAGCAGCTGGCCGGGACAGGGGTATGGCTACACCTTC. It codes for CASSWPGQGYGYTF.